The 15 T cell receptor beta chains in this list originate from one sample, sequenced in a study of T cells after yellow fever vaccination (dated by TCRdb to about 2019). Library preparation used 5' RACE. The instrument given in TCRdb is Illumina NovaSeq 6000. In-frame beta chains were kept once TCRdb had trimmed the public reads at Q25 with fastp and called clones with MiXCR. Entries that share a CDR3 protein sequence are merged under the most common genes and DNA. Present in this sample are under 100,000 distinct CDR3 sequences, roughly 5.2% of which were seen just once. Of the sample, just over 40% is held by the ten largest clones. Taken with the paper, the label for treatment or condition translates to: live attenuated yellow fever vaccine strain. The sample in question was CD8+ T cells sorted from PBMCs, obtained 10 days after the yellow fever booster vaccination. These receptors were obtained from a man aged 18 to 30 who received the YFV17D yellow fever vaccine.

This chain uses TRBV15 with TRBJ2-7; TRBD2 agrees at 7 bases. The CDR3 loop spans 14 amino acids. Germline CDR1 reads LNHNV; CDR2 reads YYDKDF (reference sequence). V was clipped by 5 bases and J by 9 bases; unmatched bases: 13. This CDR3 is CATSRMEGLNVQYF. CDR3 nucleotide sequence: TGTGCCACCAGCCGGATGGAGGGACTAAACGTGCAGTACTTC.

In its sample, this clonotype was seen many times. The genes are TRBV15 and TRBJ2-5; D unresolved. The length of the CDR3 is 14 residues. V gave up 2 bases and J gave up 1 base, with 8 bases separating them. Germline CDR1 LNHNV, CDR2 YYDKDF (reference sequence). The CDR3 region has the DNA TGTGCCACCAGCAGACCCGAGAGCCAAGAGACCCAGTACTTC. Translated: CATSRPESQETQYF.

V and J are TRBV30 and TRBJ2-5; 13 nucleotides align to TRBD2. CDR1 and CDR2 from the germline V gene are GTSNPN and SVGIG (reference sequence). Trimming cost V 7 bases and J 5 bases; bases outside gene matches: 10. The CDR3 runs to 15 residues. The CDR3 loop reads CAYGLAGALAETQYF. CDR3 DNA: TGTGCCTATGGACTAGCGGGGGCCCTTGCGGAGACCCAGTACTTC.

The sample holds a few counts of this clonotype. This chain joins TRBV29-1 and TRBJ1-1; possible D gene TRBD1, 6 bases. Germline V lookup: CDR1 SQVTM, CDR2 ANQGSEA. The V gene lost 3 bases and the J gene lost 7 bases, with 12 bases spanning the gap. The CDR3 has 12 residues. CDR3 amino acids: CSVDPGQHEAFF. The CDR3 bases are TGCAGCGTTGACCCCGGACAGCATGAAGCTTTCTTT.

The chain employs TRBV27 and TRBJ2-1, with D perhaps TRBD1 or TRBD2 (7 bases each). The CDR3 is 16 amino acids. Trimming left V 3 bases short and J 2 bases short, with 14 bases between. Germline-derived CDR1 and CDR2 are MNHEY and SMNVEV (reference sequence). Here the CDR3 DNA reads TGTGCCAGCAGTTTCCAACAGGGGAGGGCCTACAATGAGCAGTTCTTC. Its protein is CASSFQQGRAYNEQFF.

This clonotype was counted ten times or more. The chain uses TRBV5-1 and TRBJ2-1; 11 nucleotides agree with TRBD1. V trimming: 4 bases; J trimming: 8 bases; junction bases outside the gene matches: 11. Germline CDR1 and CDR2: SGHRS and YFSETQ. This CDR3 contains 16 residues. The CDR3 DNA reads TGCGCCAGCAGCCTTGCAGGACAGGGGGCTTTTGATGAGCAGTTCTTC. It is translated as CASSLAGQGAFDEQFF. Variable domain in full (rest from reference TRBV5-1 and TRBJ2-1): KAGVTQTPRYLIKTRGQQVTLSCSPISGHRSVSWYQQTPGQGLQFLFEYFSETQRNKGNFPGRFSGRQFSNSRSEMNVSTLELGDSALYLCASSLAGQGAFDEQFFGPGTRLTVL.

This clonotype was observed a handful of times. This chain connects TRBV6-5 to TRBJ2-3, with 9 bases fitting TRBD2. The CDR3 consists of 17 residues. The germline gives CDR1 MNHEY, CDR2 SVGAGI. V lost 5 bases and J lost 3; bases outside the gene matches: 12. CDR3 sequence (DNA): TGTGCCAGCAGTCCACCCCCGGGGCGGGGGGGGACAGATACGCAGTATTTT. Translated, it gives CASSPPPGRGGTDTQYF.

This clonotype was detected ten times or more. This chain connects TRBV12-3 or TRBV12-4 to TRBJ2-3; a possible D gene is TRBD2 (5 bases). Deletions cut 6 bases from V and 0 bases from J, with 16 bases between. This CDR3 region has 16 residues. CDR3 residues: CASSPEGWQSTDTQYF. The CDR3, as DNA: TGTGCCAGCAGCCCTGAGGGCTGGCAGAGCACAGATACGCAGTATTTT.

The V call is TRBV12-3 or TRBV12-4, the J call TRBJ2-2; 8 positions match TRBD1. The ends lost 6 bases at V and 6 bases at J; junction bases unmatched: 6. The CDR3 is 14 residues long. The CDR3 loop is CASRRTGFAGELFF. Written as DNA, the CDR3 is TGTGCCAGCAGAAGGACAGGGTTTGCCGGGGAGCTGTTTTTT.

V gene TRBV9 combines with J gene TRBJ2-1, with D possibly being TRBD2 (5 bases). This CDR3 has 18 residues. The germline V gene encodes CDR1 SGDLS and CDR2 YYNGEE. Deletions cut 2 bases from V and 0 bases from J, with 18 bases between. DNA of the CDR3: TGTGCCAGCAGCGTTAAGTGGGGAGAAAGTGGCTCCTACAATGAGCAGTTCTTC. The encoded protein is CASSVKWGESGSYNEQFF.

Ten or more counts support this clonotype. The rearrangement links TRBV19 to TRBJ2-1; 8 bases map to TRBD2. V was pared by 5 bases and J by 3 bases, with 6 bases of the junction left unmatched. CDR1 is LNHDA and CDR2 is SQIVND in the germline V gene (reference sequence). The CDR3 is 15 amino acids. CDR3 bases: TGTGCCAGTAGTCATACCGGGGGGGTCTACAATGAGCAGTTCTTC. The encoded protein is CASSHTGGVYNEQFF.

This chain links TRBV20-1 with TRBJ2-4; D uncertain. Germline V lookup: CDR1 DFQATT, CDR2 SNEGSKA (reference sequence). With 6 bases removed from V and 1 base from J, the gap between germline ends came to 16 bases. The length of the CDR3 is 15 residues. CDR3 nucleotides: TGCAGTGCCGCAGCCGCCCTTTGGGCCAAAAACATTCAGTACTTC. The encoded protein is CSAAAALWAKNIQYF.

This clonotype occurred a few times. This chain connects TRBV23-1 to TRBJ2-5; D remains ambiguous. TRBV23-1 is given ORF status, its function remaining uncertain. Trimming cost V 0 bases and J 2 bases, with 10 bases left between them. The CDR3 runs to 15 residues. The CDR3 nucleotides read TGCGCCAGCAGTCAATCTGGACGGGTACAAGAGACCCAGTACTTC. It translates to CASSQSGRVQETQYF.

This clonotype was counted between two and nine times. J is TRBJ1-1 and V is TRBV9; tentative D call: TRBD1 (5 bases). Germline assignment: CDR1 SGDLS and CDR2 YYNGEE. Between the trimmed V and J ends, which lost 4 bases and 4 bases, there was a span of 14 bases. CDR3 length equals 14 residues. Written as DNA, the CDR3 is TGTGCCAGCAGCCCAGGGCCGGTGGGCACTGAAGCTTTCTTT. Translation gives CASSPGPVGTEAFF.

In this sample, this clonotype turned up a few times. The chain is built from TRBV29-1 and TRBJ1-4, with D perhaps TRBD1 (5 bases). Germline lookup yields CDR1 SQVTM and CDR2 ANQGSEA. The CDR3 has 14 amino acids. V was cut by 4 bases and J by 4 bases, with 13 bases left in between. Here the CDR3 DNA reads TGCAGCGTTGTTGGGGGAGGGGATAATGAAAAACTGTTTTTT. Its translation: CSVVGGGDNEKLFF.